The subject of this entry is one T cell receptor (beta chain). The data were taken from a study of blood T cells in healthy people across ages. Peripheral blood samples of 9.5 to 10 milliliters were drawn from each donor. Primed by a sample-barcoded 5' primer and a J-beta primer mix, a second PCR proceeded for roughly 6 to 12 cycles. Every cDNA molecule bore a tag from a template-switch adaptor containing 12 random nucleotides. Via MiXCR, TCRdb re-called the 5' RACE reads, giving one row per CDR3 protein. The sample shows roughly 930,000 distinct CDR3 sequences, around 48% of them seen only once. This sequence was found in a man under 40 in good health. Material: blood.

CDR3: CASSPLEGRGTYEQYF. CDR3 DNA sequence: TGTGCCAGCAGCCCCCTTGAAGGGAGAGGAACCTACGAGCAGTACTTC. The chain links TRBV11-2 to TRBJ2-7, with a tentative D call TRBD2 (5 bases). The germline V gene has CDR1 SGHAT and CDR2 FQNNGV. V was trimmed by 5 bases and J by 2 bases, leaving 19 bases between them. This CDR3 spans 16 amino acids.